This T cell receptor (beta chain) was found in a study of OX40 agonist ivuxolimab in advanced cancers. Study at large: Patients received the agonistic anti-OX40 (CD134) antibody ivuxolimab. Averaging about 60 years in age, with a range of about 23 to 79, the cohort was about 86% male.

Autoimmune disease history or systemic immunosuppression excluded patients. Generated by immunoSEQ multiplex PCR, the TCRdb table keeps only in-frame clones and is missing some. Here the sample spans more than 65,000 clones, around 84% being singletons. The TCR was taken from an adult with an advanced solid tumor such as melanoma, head and neck, liver or kidney cancer. Sample: CD4+ or CD8+ T cells sorted from blood, taken in a trial of the OX40 agonist ivuxolimab.

CDR3 bases: TGCGCCAGCAGCCAAGAACTAGTGTCCTACGAGCAGTACTTC. It codes for CASSQELVSYEQYF. This chain links TRBV4-3 with TRBJ2-7; TRBD2 is a possible D gene (5 bases). This CDR3 region has 14 residues. The germline CDR1 and CDR2 sequences are LGHNA and YSLEER. The V end lost 0 bases, the J end lost 1 base, and 7 bases lay between the germline ends.